The clone carrying this TCR beta chain was detected a few times. Its antigen is undetermined. The data derive from a study of T-cell reconstitution after alpha-beta-depleted transplantation in children. It was with unique molecular identifiers that the TCRbeta library was prepared. TCRdb re-derived calls from the PCR reads in MiXCR, one entry per CDR3 protein. The sample has 200,000 to 250,000 distinct CDR3 sequences; approximately 7% are singletons. Points from the study as a whole: Newly produced T cells mostly accounted for T-cell counts and diversity one year post-transplant. Surviving recipient T cells and thymic progenitors underlay high day-60 TCRbeta diversity in some patients. As was reported, about two months after transplant, alpha-beta T cells came from several hundred expanded graft clones.

The germline V gene encodes CDR1 SGHTA and CDR2 FQGNSA. The CDR3 consists of 14 residues. Between the trimmed V and J ends, which lost 3 bases and 4 bases, there was a span of 12 bases. This receptor was identified in a boy aged 2 to 10 with acute lymphoblastic leukemia, due to receive a stem cell transplant. The chain joins TRBV7-2 to TRBJ1-2; D gene unclear. Sequencing used PBMCs, obtained before TCRalphabeta/CD19-depleted stem cell transplant. The CDR3 DNA is TGTGCCAGCAGCTTGGACGGAGGAAGCTATGGCTACACCTTC. Translating gives CASSLDGGSYGYTF.